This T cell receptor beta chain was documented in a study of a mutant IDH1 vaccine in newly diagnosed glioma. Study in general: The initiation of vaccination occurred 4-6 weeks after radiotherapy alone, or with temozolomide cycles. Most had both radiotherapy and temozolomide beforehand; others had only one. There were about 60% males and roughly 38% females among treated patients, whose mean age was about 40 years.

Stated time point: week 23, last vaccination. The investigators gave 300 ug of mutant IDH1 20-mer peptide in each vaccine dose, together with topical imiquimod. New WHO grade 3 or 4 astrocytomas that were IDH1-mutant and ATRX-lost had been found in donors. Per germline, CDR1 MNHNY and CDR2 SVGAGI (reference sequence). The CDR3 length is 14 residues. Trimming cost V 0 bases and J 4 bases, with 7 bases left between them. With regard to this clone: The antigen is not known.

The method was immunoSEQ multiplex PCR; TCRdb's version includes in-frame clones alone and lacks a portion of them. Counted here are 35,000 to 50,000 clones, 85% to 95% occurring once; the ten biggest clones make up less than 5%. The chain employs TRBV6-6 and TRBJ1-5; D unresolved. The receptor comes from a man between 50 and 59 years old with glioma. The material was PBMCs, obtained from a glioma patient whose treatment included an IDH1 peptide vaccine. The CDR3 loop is CASSYSGQNQPQHF. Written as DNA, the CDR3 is TGTGCCAGCAGTTACTCGGGTCAGAATCAGCCCCAGCATTTT.